This T cell receptor (beta chain) was sequenced during a study of T cells after posttransplantation cyclophosphamide. Study-level findings and limits: TRB clonality was highly associated with recipient CMV seropositivity and reactivation. Later post-transplant blood repertoires were often dominated by donor CD8+ memory clones. Tissue-infiltrating T cells from skin or gut overlapped little with blood T cells.

The CDR3 extends over 14 amino acids. Germline assignment: CDR1 SGHAT and CDR2 FQDESV (reference sequence). Unmatched junction bases numbered 13, after V lost 7 bases and J lost 8 bases. Treatment was busulfan-fludarabine conditioning, a marrow graft, and cyclophosphamide on days +3 and +4. For this clone: Its antigen is currently unknown.

Some clones are missing from TCRdb's copy, which holds only in-frame ones; the method was immunoSEQ multiplex PCR. The sample holds more than 4,000 clones; about 80% are singletons and the top ten take about 4.1%. This clonotype was sampled from a male patient aged 50 to 59 who received an allogeneic stem cell transplant from a related donor and was CMV-positive. T cells may partly derive from the graft donor. J is TRBJ1-2 and V is TRBV11-1; 7 bases line up with TRBD1. The input for sequencing was PBMCs, taken after allogeneic stem cell transplant with posttransplant cyclophosphamide. This CDR3 reads CASTLGGQSQGYTF. CDR3 coding DNA: TGTGCCAGCACCCTGGGGGGACAGTCACAAGGCTACACCTTC. The full variable domain, rest sourced from reference TRBV11-1 and TRBJ1-2, is EAEVAQSPRYKITEKSQAVAFWCDPISGHATLYWYRQILGQGPELLVQFQDESVVDDSQLPKDRFSAERLKGVDSTLKIQPAELGDSAMYLCASTLGGQSQGYTFGSGTRLTVV.